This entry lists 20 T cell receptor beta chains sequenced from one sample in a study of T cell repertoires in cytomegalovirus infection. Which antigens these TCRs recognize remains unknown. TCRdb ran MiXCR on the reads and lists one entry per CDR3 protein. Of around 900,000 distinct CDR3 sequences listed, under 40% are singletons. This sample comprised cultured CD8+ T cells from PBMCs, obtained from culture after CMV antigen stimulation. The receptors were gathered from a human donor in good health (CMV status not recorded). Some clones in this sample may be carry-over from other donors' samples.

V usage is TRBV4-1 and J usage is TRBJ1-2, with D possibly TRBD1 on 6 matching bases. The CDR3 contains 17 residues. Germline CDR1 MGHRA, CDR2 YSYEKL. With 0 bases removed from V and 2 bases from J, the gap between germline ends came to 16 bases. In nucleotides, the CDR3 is TGCGCCAGCAGCCAAGAGGCGCAGGGGAATTCAAACTATGGCTACACCTTC. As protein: CASSQEAQGNSNYGYTF.

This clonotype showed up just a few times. CDR3 loop: CASSIGESGFGYTF. The CDR3 nucleotides read TGTGCCAGTAGTATTGGGGAGTCTGGATTCGGCTACACCTTC. The chain is built from TRBV19 and TRBJ1-2; D is uncertain. CDR3 length: 14 residues. V lost 3 bases to trimming and J lost 8 bases, with 16 bases between them. Germline CDR1 is LNHDA and CDR2 is SQIVND (reference sequence).

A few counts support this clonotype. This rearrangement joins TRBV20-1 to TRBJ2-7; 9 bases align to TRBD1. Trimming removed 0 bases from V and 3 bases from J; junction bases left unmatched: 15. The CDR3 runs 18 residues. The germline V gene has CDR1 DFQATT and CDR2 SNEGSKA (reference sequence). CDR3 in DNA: TGCAGTGCTAGAGACTCTTCGGACAGGGGACTTATAGGCTACGAGCAGTACGTC. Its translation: CSARDSSDRGLIGYEQYV.

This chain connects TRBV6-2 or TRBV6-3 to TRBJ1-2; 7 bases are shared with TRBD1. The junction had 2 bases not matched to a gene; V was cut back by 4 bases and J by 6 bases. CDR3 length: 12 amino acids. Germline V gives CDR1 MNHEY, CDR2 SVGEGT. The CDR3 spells CASSWGTDGYTF. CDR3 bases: TGTGCCAGCAGTTGGGGGACAGATGGCTACACCTTC.

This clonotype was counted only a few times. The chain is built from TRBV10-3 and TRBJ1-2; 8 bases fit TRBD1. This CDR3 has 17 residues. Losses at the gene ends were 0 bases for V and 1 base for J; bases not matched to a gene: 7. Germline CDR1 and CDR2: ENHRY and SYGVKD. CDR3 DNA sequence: TGTGCCATCAGTGAGTCGACTGGACAGGGAAGTAACTATGGCTACACCTTC. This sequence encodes CAISESTGQGSNYGYTF.

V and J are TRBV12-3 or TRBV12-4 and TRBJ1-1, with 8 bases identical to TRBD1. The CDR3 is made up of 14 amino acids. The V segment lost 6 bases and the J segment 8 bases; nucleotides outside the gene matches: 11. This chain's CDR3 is CASRFGTGGPEAFF. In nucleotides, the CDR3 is TGTGCCAGCAGGTTCGGGACAGGCGGTCCGGAAGCTTTCTTT.

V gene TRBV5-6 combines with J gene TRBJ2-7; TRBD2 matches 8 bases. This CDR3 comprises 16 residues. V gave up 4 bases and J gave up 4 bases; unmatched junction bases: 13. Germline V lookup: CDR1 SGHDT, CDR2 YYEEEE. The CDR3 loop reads CASSPTSGPISYEQYF. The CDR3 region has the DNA TGTGCCAGCAGCCCAACTAGCGGACCTATCTCTTACGAGCAGTACTTC.

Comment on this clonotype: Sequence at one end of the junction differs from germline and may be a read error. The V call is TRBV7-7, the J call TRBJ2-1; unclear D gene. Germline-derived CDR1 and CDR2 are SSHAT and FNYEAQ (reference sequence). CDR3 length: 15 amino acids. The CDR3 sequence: CASSLEMDRYNEQFF. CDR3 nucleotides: TGTGCTAGCAGCTTAGAAATGGATAGGTACAATGAGCAGTTCTTC.

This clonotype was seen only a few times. CDR3 amino acids: CASSPGTRGTYEQYV. CDR3 nucleotides: TGCGCCAGCAGCCCCGGGACAAGGGGAACCTACGAGCAGTACGTC. The genes are TRBV4-1 and TRBJ2-7, with D tentatively TRBD1 (6 bases). The CDR3 has 15 residues. The V and J ends lost 4 bases and 2 bases respectively, with 15 bases between them. The germline V gene has CDR1 MGHRA and CDR2 YSYEKL.

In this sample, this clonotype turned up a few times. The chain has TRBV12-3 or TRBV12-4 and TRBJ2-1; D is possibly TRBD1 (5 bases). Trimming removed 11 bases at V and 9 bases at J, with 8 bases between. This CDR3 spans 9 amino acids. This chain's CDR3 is CAVGVEQFF. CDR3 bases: TGTGCCGTAGGGGTTGAGCAGTTCTTC.

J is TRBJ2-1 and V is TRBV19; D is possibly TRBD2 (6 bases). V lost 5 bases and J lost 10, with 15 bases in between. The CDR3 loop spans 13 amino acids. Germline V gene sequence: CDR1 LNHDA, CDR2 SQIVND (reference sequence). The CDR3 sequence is CASSRDSLKEQFF. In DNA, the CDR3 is TGTGCCAGTAGTCGGGACTCCTTGAAGGAGCAGTTCTTC.

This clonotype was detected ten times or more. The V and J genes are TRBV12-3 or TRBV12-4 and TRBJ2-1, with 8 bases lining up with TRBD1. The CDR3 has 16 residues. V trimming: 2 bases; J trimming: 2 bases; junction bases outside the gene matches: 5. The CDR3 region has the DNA TGTGCCAGCAGTTTACGGGCAGGGGGCCCCTACAATGAGCAGTTCTTC. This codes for CASSLRAGGPYNEQFF.

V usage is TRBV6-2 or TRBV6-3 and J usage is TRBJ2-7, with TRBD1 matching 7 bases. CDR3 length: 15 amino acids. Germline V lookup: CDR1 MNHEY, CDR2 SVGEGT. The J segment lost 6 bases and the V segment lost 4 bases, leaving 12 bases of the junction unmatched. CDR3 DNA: TGTGCCAGCAGTTCCCACCGACAGGGCGGTGGCGAGCAGTACGTC. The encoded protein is CASSSHRQGGGEQYV.

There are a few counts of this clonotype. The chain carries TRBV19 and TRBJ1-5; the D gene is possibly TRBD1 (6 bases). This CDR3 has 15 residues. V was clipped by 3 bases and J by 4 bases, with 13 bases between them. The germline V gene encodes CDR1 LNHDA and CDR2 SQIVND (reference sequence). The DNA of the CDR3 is TGTGCCAGTAGTATGATATCAGGGGCAAATCAGCCCCAGCATTTT. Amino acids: CASSMISGANQPQHF.

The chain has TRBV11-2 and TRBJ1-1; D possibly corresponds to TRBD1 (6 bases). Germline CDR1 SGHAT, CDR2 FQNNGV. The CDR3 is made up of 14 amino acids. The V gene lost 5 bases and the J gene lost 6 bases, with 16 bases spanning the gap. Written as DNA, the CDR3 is TGTGCCAGCAGCCCCTGGACAGCGAGGGCTGAAGCTTTCTTT. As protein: CASSPWTARAEAFF.

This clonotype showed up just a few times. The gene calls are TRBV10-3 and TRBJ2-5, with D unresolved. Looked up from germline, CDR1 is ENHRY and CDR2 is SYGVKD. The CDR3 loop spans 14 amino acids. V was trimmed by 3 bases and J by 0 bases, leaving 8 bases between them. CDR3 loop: CAISDEADQETQYF. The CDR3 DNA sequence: TGTGCCATCAGTGATGAGGCTGACCAAGAGACCCAGTACTTC.

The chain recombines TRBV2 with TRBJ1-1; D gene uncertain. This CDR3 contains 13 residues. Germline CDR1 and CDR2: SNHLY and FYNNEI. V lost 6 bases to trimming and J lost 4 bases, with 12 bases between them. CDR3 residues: CASRERAITEAFF. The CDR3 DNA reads TGTGCCAGCAGAGAAAGGGCAATCACTGAAGCTTTCTTT.

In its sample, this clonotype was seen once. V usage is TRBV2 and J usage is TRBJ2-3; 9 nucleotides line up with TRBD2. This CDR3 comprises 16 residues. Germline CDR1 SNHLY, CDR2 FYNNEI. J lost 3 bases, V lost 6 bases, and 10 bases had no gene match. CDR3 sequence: CASRIAGERRTDTQYF. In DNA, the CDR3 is TGTGCCAGCAGGATAGCGGGGGAACGGAGGACAGATACGCAGTATTTT. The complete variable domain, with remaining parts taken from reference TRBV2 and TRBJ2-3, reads EPEVTQTPSHQVTQMGQEVILRCVPISNHLYFYWYRQILGQKVEFLVSFYNNEISEKSEIFDDQFSVERPDGSNFTLKIRSTKLEDSAMYFCASRIAGERRTDTQYFGPGTRLTVL.

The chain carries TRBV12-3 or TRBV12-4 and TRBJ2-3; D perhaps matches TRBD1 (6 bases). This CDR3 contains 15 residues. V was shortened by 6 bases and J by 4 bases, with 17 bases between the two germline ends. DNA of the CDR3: TGTGCCAGCAGCGAACAGGGTTACTTGGCAGATACGCAGTATTTT. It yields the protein CASSEQGYLADTQYF.

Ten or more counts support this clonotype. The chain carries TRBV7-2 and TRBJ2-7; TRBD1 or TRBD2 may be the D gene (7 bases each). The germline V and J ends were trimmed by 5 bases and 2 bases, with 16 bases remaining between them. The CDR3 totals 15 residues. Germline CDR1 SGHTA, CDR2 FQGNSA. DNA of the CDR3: TGTGCCAGCAGCATAGAGGGGGGGACAGCCTACGAGCAGTACTTC. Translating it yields CASSIEGGTAYEQYF.